This TCR beta chain came from a study of T cell clones after liver transplantation (dated 2019 in TCRdb). Regarding the study in general: The samples were obtained from ITN030ST, a randomized trial that attempted immunosuppression withdrawal within 2 years after liver transplantation. Third party-reactive TCRbeta sequences were also identified from pre-transplant MLRs to serve as an antigen-independent comparator for donor-reactive sequences. Until randomization at 12-24 months post-transplant, subjects were given standard immunosuppression, with no induction therapy. The study cohort included 8 liver transplant recipients, of whom 3 were classified as tolerant and 5 as non-tolerant. Three of the eight recipients were HCV-positive; the others were transplanted for non-autoimmune, non-viral indications. Blood samples were collected pre-transplant, pre-randomization before withdrawal, and post-randomization after either complete withdrawal or failed withdrawal. After a pre-transplant mixed lymphocyte reaction, TCRbeta sequencing was used to pinpoint donor-reactive T cell clones, which were subsequently tracked in post-transplant blood. Tolerance meant complete immunosuppression withdrawal for at least one year without liver enzymes rising beyond twice the upper limit of normal.

Comment on this clone: Its specific antigen is unknown. No per-base quality is available; no much larger clone lies one base away.

CDR1 MGHRA and CDR2 YSYEKL are derived from the germline V gene. Compared with germline, V lacks 4 bases and J lacks 5 bases; bases without a gene match: 7. The CDR3, from cysteine to phenylalanine, totals 14 residues. CDR3 DNA only is kept here, 42 bases in frame from base 1. Unstimulated PBMCs, after thawing, were stained for CD3, CD4 and CD8 and then FACS-sorted into CD3+CD4+ and CD3+CD8+ populations. Each of the 8 studied subjects was randomized to immunosuppression withdrawal. The Qiagen DNeasy Blood and Tissue Kit was used to isolate genomic DNA. High-throughput TCRbeta CDR3 sequencing of frozen genomic DNA was performed by immunoSEQ, with PCR amplification, mapping, bias correction and internal controls included. The source study handled its data this way. Productive rearrangements were kept, and unique TCRbeta sequences were defined by CDR3 nucleotide sequence plus V and J gene. A sequence counted as donor-reactive only if the sequence showed at least 5-fold expansion in CFSE-low cells compared with unstimulated pre-transplant cells and had a frequency of at least 0.01%. Minimum frequency thresholds were set for each subject on the basis of the unstimulated sample with the lowest template count, so that a detection power of at least 90% was ensured. Jensen-Shannon divergence between the top 1000 TCRbeta sequences after and before transplant was used to measure repertoire turnover. Changes in detection of donor-reactive sequences were assessed with two-sided Fisher's exact tests. The source is immuneACCESS, and TCRdb retained only in-frame sequences with V and J called. Part of the clones is not carried over; for the studies checked, unresolved V genes explain less than half of this, and the remainder is unexplained. The V and J calls and clone size come from that table; D and trimming were worked out from the DNA. The table for this sample lists around 110,000 clones; 75% to 95% of them were counted only once. Clones ranked in the top ten supply approximately 0.88% of the sample.

What the work shows at the level of the full study, not this receptor alone: Because allograft tissue specimens were not available, migration of donor-reactive T cells into the graft, rather than deletion, may have occurred. In most of the 8 subjects, regardless of tolerance or HCV status, circulating donor-reactive CD4 TCRbeta sequences dropped significantly post-transplant. Conclusions were preliminary, limited by small, heterogeneous patient numbers and non-standardized post-transplant time points. After accounting for repertoire turnover, donor-reactive detection was significantly reduced in 7 of 8 subjects for CD4 and 8 of 8 for CD8. Donor-reactive sequences declined more than third party-reactive ones, suggesting partial antigen-specific deletion unrelated to withdrawal success. Low numbers of available donor cells limited the measurable donor-reactive repertoire in a couple of subjects.

This receptor was taken from a human patient who received a liver transplant. After a transplant, some of the T cells may come from the graft donor. The sequence joins TRBV4-1 to TRBJ2-7; TRBD2 agrees with 8 junctional bases. The source was CD4+ T cells from blood, collected 12 months after liver transplant. The CDR3 corresponds to CASSPQRESNEQYF. The nucleotides read TGCGCCAGCAGCCCGCAGCGGGAGAGCAACGAGCAGTACTTC.